The 3 T cell receptor beta chains below come from one sample, sequenced in a study of blood T cells in healthy people across ages. Alongside a J-beta primer mix, a sample-barcoded 5' primer served in a second PCR lasting about 7 to 11 cycles. TCRdb independently ran MiXCR on the 5' RACE reads; one entry per CDR3 protein. This table holds roughly 1.7 million distinct CDR3 sequences, around 35% found once. Sequences were obtained from blood. These receptors all stem from a woman in her twenties or thirties in good health.

In its sample, this clonotype was seen a few times. The chain recombines TRBV20-1 with TRBJ2-3; D may be TRBD2 (5 bases). The CDR3 has 17 amino acids. V lost 6 bases to trimming and J lost 3 bases, with 25 bases between them. In germline, CDR1 is DFQATT, CDR2 SNEGSKA (reference sequence). CDR3 nucleotide sequence: TGCAGTGCGAGCGCATCGCAGGTCTCAGCGGTAACAGATACGCAGTATTTT. Protein: CSASASQVSAVTDTQYF.

This chain connects TRBV7-9 to TRBJ2-7, with a weak D call TRBD1 (6 bases). CDR1 SEHNR and CDR2 FQNEAQ come from the germline V gene (reference sequence). V was shortened by 5 bases and J by 4 bases, with 15 bases between the two germline ends. The CDR3 has 14 amino acids. Written as DNA, the CDR3 is TGTGCCAGCAGCCCTGACAGGAGATGGTACGAGCAGTACTTC. This sequence encodes CASSPDRRWYEQYF.

This clonotype turned up a few times. The V and J genes are TRBV28 and TRBJ2-7, with D perhaps TRBD1 or TRBD2 (5 bases each). The V end was cut by 6 bases, the J end by 2 bases, with 17 bases between. This CDR3 contains 15 residues. Looked up from germline, CDR1 is MDHEN and CDR2 is SYDVKM. CDR3 residues: CASSPWGTVPYEQYF. The CDR3 coding sequence is TGTGCCAGCAGCCCTTGGGGGACCGTTCCCTACGAGCAGTACTTC.